This T cell receptor beta chain derives from a study of T cell responses to AZD1222 COVID-19 vaccine. Study-wide results and limits: Most donors were white British and more were female, and clonal diversity was possibly underestimated. Epitopes outside B.1.351 and B.1.1.7 mutated regions reportedly drew nearly half of spike TCRs. At baseline, just a handful of AZD1222 recipients tested seropositive.

About this clone itself: The antigen remains undetermined.

CDR1 is SGHVS, CDR2 FQNEAQ, per germline. CDR3 size: 16 residues. Trimming cost V 4 bases and J 7 bases, with 17 bases left between them. Assay used: immunoSEQ multiplex PCR; TCRdb lists only in-frame clones, some missing. The repertoire has around 140,000 clones, roughly 89% of them found once; the top ten carry around 1.7%. Here the sequenced sample was peripheral blood, taken on day 0 of AZD1222 vaccination. This chain joins TRBV7-8 and TRBJ1-6; D is perhaps TRBD1 (5 bases). The sequence was collected from an adult in good health. The CDR3 DNA reads as TGTGCCAGCAGCTCTCGGGACGTCGTCGGGAATTCACCCCTCCACTTT. Translating gives CASSSRDVVGNSPLHF.